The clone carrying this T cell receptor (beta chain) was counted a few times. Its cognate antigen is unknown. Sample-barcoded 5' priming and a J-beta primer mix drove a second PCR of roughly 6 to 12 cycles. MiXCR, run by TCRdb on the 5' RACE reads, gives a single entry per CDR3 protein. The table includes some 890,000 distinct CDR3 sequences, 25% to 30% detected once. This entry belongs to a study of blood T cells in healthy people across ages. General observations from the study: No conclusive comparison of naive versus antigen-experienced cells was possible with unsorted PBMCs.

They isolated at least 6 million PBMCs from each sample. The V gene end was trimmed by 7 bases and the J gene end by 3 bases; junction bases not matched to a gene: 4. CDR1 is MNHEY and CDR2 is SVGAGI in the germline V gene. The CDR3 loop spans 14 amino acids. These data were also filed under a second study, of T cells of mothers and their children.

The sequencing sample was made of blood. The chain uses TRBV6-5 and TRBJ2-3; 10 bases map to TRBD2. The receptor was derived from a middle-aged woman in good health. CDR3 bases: TGTGCCAGCAAAGCGGGGGGGCCTACAGATACGCAGTATTTT. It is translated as CASKAGGPTDTQYF.